The 13 T cell receptor beta chains below come from one sample, sequenced in a study of cytomegalovirus exposure and HLA in healthy donors. 13 Jbeta primers and 60 Vbeta primers were used for the PCR. Libraries were prepared by immunoSEQ multiplex PCR; TCRdb keeps only in-frame clonotypes and omits some of them. The repertoire includes around 200,000 clones, 65% to 90% of them detected once, and 6.3% sits in the top ten. The sequenced sample consisted of PBMCs. The receptors originated from a man aged 35-49 years in good health and CMV-seropositive.

This clone was detected only once. CDR3 DNA sequence: TGTGCCAGCAGTGCTACCGGGACAGGGACTTTGGTAAGCAATCAGCCCCAGCATTTT. As protein: CASSATGTGTLVSNQPQHF. The chain recombines TRBV2 with TRBJ1-5; 9 bases match TRBD1. V lost 4 bases to trimming and J lost 1 base; unmatched junction nucleotides: 14. CDR3 size: 19 residues. Germline-derived CDR1 and CDR2 are SNHLY and FYNNEI.

The chain couples TRBV9 to TRBJ2-7, with 7 bases fitting TRBD1. Looked up from germline, CDR1 is SGDLS and CDR2 is YYNGEE. CDR3 length: 15 residues. V lost 4 bases and J lost 3; bases outside the gene matches: 10. As DNA, the CDR3 is TGTGCCAGCAGCCCCGAGGTACAGGGGATCTACGAGCAGTACTTC. This translates into CASSPEVQGIYEQYF.

The chain combines TRBV6-5 with TRBJ1-1; D is possibly TRBD1 (6 bases). V shed 6 bases and J shed 2 bases, with 13 bases lying between them. CDR1 MNHEY and CDR2 SVGAGI come from the germline V gene. This CDR3 contains 14 residues. The CDR3 sequence: CASRRQVTNTEAFF. The CDR3 DNA reads TGTGCCAGCAGACGACAGGTAACCAACACTGAAGCTTTCTTT.

This chain joins TRBV6-1 and TRBJ1-4; tentative D call: TRBD1 (6 bases). The germline gives CDR1 MNHNS, CDR2 SASEGT. Trimming took 4 bases from V and 5 from J, leaving 11 bases between them. This CDR3 is 14 amino acids long. The CDR3 DNA is TGTGCCAGCAGTGGTCCCGGGACAAATGAAAAACTGTTTTTT. It yields the protein CASSGPGTNEKLFF.

The rearrangement uses TRBV4-1 and TRBJ1-6; TRBD1 might be the D (5 bases). The germline V and J ends were trimmed by 0 bases and 10 bases, with 13 bases remaining between them. This CDR3 contains 15 residues. Germline V gene lookup returns CDR1 MGHRA and CDR2 YSYEKL. CDR3 region: CASSQDSQGVSPLHF. Here the CDR3 DNA reads TGCGCCAGCAGCCAAGATTCCCAGGGCGTATCACCCCTCCACTTT.

This clone was recorded only once. The CDR3 DNA follows: TGTGCCAGCAGTCGGGGAGGGAGGGAGACCCAGTACTTC. It codes for CASSRGGRETQYF. V and J are TRBV7-2 and TRBJ2-5, with TRBD2 matching 7 bases. The CDR3 runs to 13 residues. Germline CDR1 SGHTA, CDR2 FQGNSA. Unmatched junction bases numbered 6, after V lost 6 bases and J lost 5 bases.

V is TRBV27 and J is TRBJ2-5; 14 bases map to TRBD2. CDR3 size: 17 residues. Germline lookup yields CDR1 MNHEY and CDR2 SMNVEV (reference sequence). After removal of 4 bases from V and 3 bases from J, the junction contained 7 bases not matched to a gene. CDR3: CASSYLTSGGAEETQYF. The CDR3 coding sequence is TGTGCCAGCAGTTACCTGACTAGCGGGGGGGCCGAAGAGACCCAGTACTTC.

The chain uses TRBV4-3 and TRBJ2-3; perhaps TRBD1 as D (6 bases). The germline CDR1 and CDR2 sequences are LGHNA and YSLEER. This CDR3 contains 15 residues. Trimming took 8 bases from V and 2 from J, leaving 17 bases between them. The CDR3 loop reads CASALRDTYTDTQYF. The CDR3, as DNA: TGCGCCAGCGCCCTCCGGGACACTTACACAGATACGCAGTATTTT.

CDR3 sequence (DNA): TGTGCCAGCAGACTAGCGGGGGGCGCCTACGAGCAGTACTTC. Protein product: CASRLAGGAYEQYF. V usage is TRBV6-5 and J usage is TRBJ2-7; 12 bases match TRBD2. V was clipped by 6 bases and J by 2 bases; unmatched bases: 2. The CDR3 sequence is 14 residues long. Looked up from germline, CDR1 is MNHEY and CDR2 is SVGAGI.

V is TRBV5-8 and J is TRBJ2-7; possibly TRBD1 for D (6 bases). This CDR3 spans 15 amino acids. The germline V and J ends were trimmed by 4 bases and 3 bases, with 17 bases remaining between them. Germline V gene data show CDR1 as SGHTS and CDR2 as YDEGEE. As DNA, the CDR3 is TGTGCCAGCAGCCCGGAAACAGGGTTTCGCTACGAGCAGTACTTC. Translating gives CASSPETGFRYEQYF.

The rearrangement joins TRBV2 to TRBJ2-7; TRBD1 aligns across 10 bases. Per the germline V gene, CDR1 is SNHLY and CDR2 is FYNNEI. Germline trimming cut 6 bases from V and 5 bases from J; bases unmatched to any gene: 7. This CDR3 comprises 14 residues. The CDR3: CASRGGQGNHEQYF. The CDR3 region has the DNA TGTGCCAGCAGGGGGGGACAGGGGAACCACGAGCAGTACTTC. The full variable domain, completed using reference TRBV2 and TRBJ2-7, is EPEVTQTPSHQVTQMGQEVILRCVPISNHLYFYWYRQILGQKVEFLVSFYNNEISEKSEIFDDQFSVERPDGSNFTLKIRSTKLEDSAMYFCASRGGQGNHEQYFGPGTRLTVT.

The V call is TRBV29-1, the J call TRBJ2-5, with 7 bases lining up with TRBD1. The better agreement between TRBJ2-7 and the DNA end casts doubt on the J call. Per the germline V gene, CDR1 is SQVTM and CDR2 is ANQGSEA. This CDR3 comprises 12 residues. CDR3 sequence: CSVDRQGNEQYF. CDR3 nucleotides: TGCAGCGTTGATAGACAGGGTAACGAGCAGTACTTC.

In nucleotides, the CDR3 is TGTGCCAGCAGTTACGGGTCTAGCTCCACAGATACGCAGTATTTT. This translates into CASSYGSSSTDTQYF. The J gene is TRBJ2-3, the V gene TRBV6-5, with D maybe TRBD2 (5 bases). There are 15 residues in the CDR3. Trimming shortened V by 2 bases and J by 2 bases, and 11 bases separated the two germline ends. CDR1 is MNHEY, CDR2 SVGAGI, per germline.